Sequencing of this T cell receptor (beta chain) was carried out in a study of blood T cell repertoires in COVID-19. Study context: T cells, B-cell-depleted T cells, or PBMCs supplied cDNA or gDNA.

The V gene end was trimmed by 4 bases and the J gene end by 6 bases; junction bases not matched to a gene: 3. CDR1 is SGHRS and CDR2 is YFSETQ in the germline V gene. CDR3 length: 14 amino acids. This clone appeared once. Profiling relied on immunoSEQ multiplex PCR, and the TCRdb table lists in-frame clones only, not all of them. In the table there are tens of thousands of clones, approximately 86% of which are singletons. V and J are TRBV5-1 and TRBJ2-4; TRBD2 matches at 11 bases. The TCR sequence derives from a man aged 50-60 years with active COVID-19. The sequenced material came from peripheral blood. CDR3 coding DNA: TGCGCCAGCAGCCCCGGGACTAGCGGAAACATTCAGTACTTC. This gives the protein CASSPGTSGNIQYF.